The text below deals with one T cell receptor (beta chain). Its matching antigen is unknown. The record originates from a study of CXCR3-negative and CXCR3-positive naive CD8 T cells. Naive CD8+ T cells were CD45RO-CCR7+CD27+CD95-. Findings and caveats of the study: It was found that naive subsets had comparable surface CD5, and TCR strength was inferred from TRB CDR3 properties. Researchers report that CXCR3-positive naive cells carry more hydrophobic TRB CDR3s than CXCR3-negative naive cells. Comparably high diversity marked both naive subsets, whereas memory CD8+ cells had much lower diversity.

UMI-tagged TRB cDNA libraries were built via 5' RACE. From its re-call of the 5' RACE reads, TCRdb lists each CDR3 protein once, without DNA. In total, the table holds tens of thousands of distinct CDR3 sequences. CDR3 size: 18 residues. Germline V gives CDR1 SGHVS, CDR2 FNYEAQ. Sequencing was done on a sample of naive CXCR3+ CD8+ T cells from blood. Sample subset: CD45RO-CCR7+CD27+CD95- naive CD8+ T cells expressing CXCR3 (TNR3+). The TCR was taken from a human donor in good health. Some clones in this sample may be carry-over from other donors' samples. The rearrangement uses TRBV7-6 and TRBJ2-7; TCRdb's D call, TRBD1, is unchecked because there is no DNA. CDR3 residues: CASSPVVQPGQSSYEQYF.